The sequence of this TCR beta chain was determined in a study of T cells in Graves' hyperthyroidism and ophthalmopathy. The study, taken as a whole, reports: Researchers report that a 13 V-J model separated ophthalmopathy from stable hyperthyroidism.

The germline gives CDR1 MGHDK, CDR2 SYGVNS. Trimming stripped 6 bases from V and 5 bases from J, with 14 bases between. The length of the CDR3 is 14 residues. In the case of this clonotype: Its antigen remains unknown.

Amplification targeted TCR beta CDR3 regions from RNA transcripts. The HTBI primer set drove a first-round RT-PCR of the TCR CDR3. TCRdb reprocessed the multiplex PCR reads with MiXCR, giving one entry per CDR3 protein. The top ten clones hold about 8.9% of a sample with around 800,000 distinct CDR3 sequences, roughly 40% of them seen once. The origin of this receptor is a man younger than 30 with Graves' hyperthyroidism. Material for sequencing was blood. V and J are TRBV25-1 and TRBJ1-5; D gene unclear. CDR3 region: CASSLEPLYQPQHF. CDR3 DNA sequence: TGTGCCAGCAGCTTAGAGCCCCTTTATCAGCCCCAGCATTTT. Full variable domain (missing parts from reference TRBV25-1 and TRBJ1-5): EADIYQTPRYLVIGTGKKITLECSQTMGHDKMYWYQQDPGMELHLIHYSYGVNSTEKGDLSSESTVSRIRTEHFPLTLESARPSHTSQYLCASSLEPLYQPQHFGDGTRLSIL.